Each of the 20 T cell receptor beta chains below was sequenced from the same sample in a study of response to subunit inactivated influenza vaccine. TCRdb ran MiXCR on the RT-PCR reads and lists one entry per CDR3 protein. The table has hundreds of thousands of distinct CDR3 sequences, 10% to 15% seen once. The sample consisted of PBMCs from blood, taken on the day of vaccination. Every receptor here comes from a man aged 50 to 59 who received an inactivated influenza vaccine.

This clonotype has more than one count but fewer than ten. The rearrangement uses TRBV12-3 or TRBV12-4 and TRBJ1-1, with D possibly TRBD1 on 6 matching bases. V shed 5 bases and J shed 6 bases, with 19 bases lying between them. The CDR3 extends over 15 amino acids. DNA of the CDR3: TGTGCCAGCAGTCCTTACCGGACAGCTAGGGCTGAAGCTTTCTTT. This codes for CASSPYRTARAEAFF.

This clonotype was seen a few times. The chain recombines TRBV6-1 with TRBJ2-3, with D possibly being TRBD2 (6 bases). CDR1 and CDR2 (germline): MNHNS, SASEGT. The CDR3 covers 18 residues. The V end was cut by 6 bases, the J end by 5 bases, with 27 bases between. The DNA for the CDR3 is TGTGCCAGCAGGAACCAGCCGCTAGCTAGCGTGGCAGGAGATACGCAGTATTTT. Translated, it gives CASRNQPLASVAGDTQYF.

V gene TRBV4-3 combines with J gene TRBJ1-1; tentative D call: TRBD1 (5 bases). CDR1 is LGHNA, CDR2 YSLEER, per germline. CDR3 length: 16 residues. Trimming stripped 0 bases from V and 3 bases from J, with 14 bases between. In DNA, the CDR3 is TGCGCCAGCAGCCAAGAACACCGGACGGGGGACACTGAAGCTTTCTTT. The encoded protein is CASSQEHRTGDTEAFF.

This chain joins TRBV19 and TRBJ2-7; D is unclear. V lost 3 bases to trimming and J lost 4 bases, with 7 bases between them. This CDR3 region has 12 residues. The germline V gene has CDR1 LNHDA and CDR2 SQIVND (reference sequence). CDR3 amino acids: CASSMLGYEQYF. The CDR3 DNA sequence: TGTGCCAGTAGTATGCTGGGTTACGAGCAGTACTTC.

The chain recombines TRBV5-1 with TRBJ2-5, with 13 positions matching TRBD2. Losses at the gene ends were 3 bases for V and 4 bases for J; bases not matched to a gene: 9. This CDR3 spans 17 amino acids. CDR1 is SGHRS and CDR2 is YFSETQ in the germline V gene. The CDR3 DNA follows: TGCGCCAGCAGCTCTCGGACTAGCGGGGGTTTCGGAGAGACCCAGTACTTC. It specifies CASSSRTSGGFGETQYF.

This clonotype showed up just a few times. The rearrangement links TRBV20-1 to TRBJ2-1; TRBD2 matches at 9 bases. The CDR3 totals 15 residues. Germline loops: CDR1 DFQATT, CDR2 SNEGSKA (reference sequence). V shed 1 base, J shed 8 bases, and the junction held 9 bases outside the gene matches. CDR3 residues: CSARALREGPDEQFF. CDR3 nucleotide sequence: TGCAGTGCTAGAGCGCTGCGGGAGGGCCCAGATGAGCAGTTCTTC.

This clonotype was found a few times. The chain links TRBV6-1 to TRBJ1-2; the D gene is possibly TRBD1 (6 bases). There are 14 residues in the CDR3. V lost 6 bases, J lost 5 bases, and 16 bases lay in between. Per the germline V gene, CDR1 is MNHNS and CDR2 is SASEGT. DNA for the CDR3: TGTGCCAGCAGAAGGGACACCCTCCCTTATGGCTACACCTTC. Residues: CASRRDTLPYGYTF.

This clonotype was counted ten times or more. The CDR3 coding sequence is TGCGCCAGCAGCTTGTCCTCCGGACTTCAGCCCCAGCATTTT. Protein sequence: CASSLSSGLQPQHF. The rearrangement links TRBV5-1 to TRBJ1-5, with D uncertain. Germline loops: CDR1 SGHRS, CDR2 YFSETQ. The CDR3 has 14 amino acids. Trimming removed 1 base at V and 6 bases at J, with 11 bases between.

DNA for the CDR3: TGTGCCAGCTCACCACTCCGGGTTGATGAGCAGTTCTTC. Translated: CASSPLRVDEQFF. The J gene is TRBJ2-1, the V gene TRBV18; D gene unclear. V lost 1 base to trimming and J lost 8 bases, with 9 bases between them. CDR1 and CDR2 (germline): KGHSH, LQKENI. This CDR3 has 13 residues.

The chain uses TRBV5-4 and TRBJ2-1, with D possibly TRBD1 on 6 matching bases. V lost 2 bases and J lost 8, with 20 bases in between. The CDR3 extends over 16 amino acids. The germline V gene has CDR1 SGHNT and CDR2 YYREEE (reference sequence). The CDR3 protein is CASSLGGPALGDEQFF. DNA for the CDR3: TGTGCCAGCAGCTTAGGGGGACCGGCTCTGGGGGATGAGCAGTTCTTC.

This clonotype showed up just a few times. The chain has TRBV15 and TRBJ2-2; 7 bases agree with TRBD1. Germline V gene sequence: CDR1 LNHNV, CDR2 YYDKDF (reference sequence). V lost 1 base to trimming and J lost 6 bases; unmatched junction nucleotides: 8. The CDR3 extends over 16 amino acids. The CDR3 sequence is CATSRALGQGAGELFF. CDR3 nucleotide sequence: TGTGCCACCAGCAGAGCACTGGGTCAGGGGGCCGGGGAGCTGTTTTTT.

The chain combines TRBV9 with TRBJ2-7; the match to TRBD2 covers 15 bases. CDR1 SGDLS and CDR2 YYNGEE come from the germline V gene. The CDR3 consists of 16 residues. With 3 bases clipped from V and 3 bases from J, the junction kept 4 bases outside the gene matches. The CDR3 region is CASSEGTSGGLYEQYF. The CDR3 DNA follows: TGTGCCAGCAGCGAGGGGACTAGCGGGGGGCTCTACGAGCAGTACTTC. The full variable domain, its missing parts supplied by reference TRBV9 and TRBJ2-7, is DSGVTQTPKHLITATGQRVTLRCSPRSGDLSVYWYQQSLDQGLQFLIQYYNGEERAKGNILERFSAQQFPDLHSELNLSSLELGDSALYFCASSEGTSGGLYEQYFGPGTRLTVT.

This clonotype was picked up a small number of times. V is TRBV11-2 and J is TRBJ2-7; 7 nucleotides agree with TRBD1. Germline CDR1 and CDR2: SGHAT and FQNNGV. This CDR3 spans 17 amino acids. The J segment lost 2 bases and the V segment lost 3 bases, leaving 13 bases of the junction unmatched. CDR3 DNA sequence: TGTGCCAGCAGCTTCCAACAAACAGGGGCCCTAACCTACGAGCAGTACTTC. Residues: CASSFQQTGALTYEQYF.

This clonotype was detected only a few times. V usage is TRBV5-1 and J usage is TRBJ2-1; D ambiguous. The CDR3 totals 14 residues. Germline-derived CDR1 and CDR2 are SGHRS and YFSETQ. The V end was cut by 0 bases, the J end by 6 bases, with 10 bases between. CDR3 coding DNA: TGCGCCAGCAGCTTGGTCGACGGCTTCAATGAGCAGTTCTTC. It codes for CASSLVDGFNEQFF.

This clonotype came up a few times. The rearrangement joins TRBV20-1 to TRBJ2-1; possibly TRBD1 or TRBD2 for D (5 bases each). Germline CDR1 reads DFQATT; CDR2 reads SNEGSKA (reference sequence). Trimming took 3 bases from V and 2 from J, leaving 8 bases between them. The CDR3 runs 13 residues. The CDR3 sequence: CSARGRTYNEQFF. The CDR3 nucleotides are TGCAGTGCTAGGGGACGAACCTACAATGAGCAGTTCTTC.

This clonotype has at least ten counts. The chain couples TRBV11-2 to TRBJ1-1; perhaps TRBD1 as D (5 bases). The length of the CDR3 is 17 residues. Trimming stripped 0 bases from V and 11 bases from J, with 25 bases between. Germline V gives CDR1 SGHAT, CDR2 FQNNGV. CDR3 sequence: CASSLEFLATGLRGAFF. As DNA, the CDR3 is TGTGCCAGCAGCTTAGAATTTTTGGCTACAGGTCTTCGAGGGGCTTTCTTT.

The gene calls are TRBV29-1 and TRBJ2-1; tentatively, D is TRBD1 (5 bases). The CDR3 runs 13 residues. Germline-derived CDR1 and CDR2 are SQVTM and ANQGSEA. Between the trimmed V and J ends, which lost 1 base and 12 bases, there was a span of 16 bases. The CDR3 DNA reads TGCAGCGTTGAAGCGACAGCCGATTTTGGGCAGTTCTTC. Encoded protein: CSVEATADFGQFF.

This clonotype has a handful of counts. The CDR3 sequence: CASSEGTAAYNEQFF. CDR3 DNA sequence: TGTGCCAGCAGCGAAGGGACAGCCGCCTACAATGAGCAGTTCTTC. This chain links TRBV7-9 with TRBJ2-1, with 7 bases matching TRBD1. The CDR3 is 15 residues long. V shed 5 bases, J shed 2 bases, and the junction held 6 bases outside the gene matches. The germline V gene has CDR1 SEHNR and CDR2 FQNEAQ (reference sequence).

The V call is TRBV12-3 or TRBV12-4, the J call TRBJ1-4, with a possible D match to TRBD1 (5 bases). V was shortened by 3 bases and J by 7 bases, with 9 bases between the two germline ends. CDR3 length: 13 amino acids. The CDR3 DNA sequence: TGTGCCAGCAGTTTCAGGAGGGGTGAAAAACTGTTTTTT. This translates into CASSFRRGEKLFF.

This clonotype was detected a few times. V is TRBV4-2 and J is TRBJ2-3; no firm D call. V lost 0 bases and J lost 4, with 8 bases in between. In germline, CDR1 is LGHNA, CDR2 YNFKEQ. The CDR3 runs 14 residues. The CDR3 bases are TGTGCCAGCAGCCAAGATTGGGGATCAGATACGCAGTATTTT. It yields the protein CASSQDWGSDTQYF.